This is a list of T cell receptor beta chains from one sample in a study of blood T cell repertoires in COVID-19. Data came from immunoSEQ multiplex PCR; TCRdb stores just in-frame clones and leaves some out. The sample lists some 45,000 clones; 80% to 95% were seen once. Material: peripheral blood. The origin of the receptors is a human donor in a cohort sampled during active COVID-19. Each CDR3 is given with its conserved first and last residue. D genes are given only for firm matches. Clone size is not always given. Where it is, it says once, few, many or a class for expanded clones.

v_call	clone_size	j_call	d_call	cdr3_aa	cdr3_nt
TRBV6-6	-	TRBJ1-1	-	CASSPHQGGRKAFF	TGTGCCAGCAGCCCCCACCAGGGCGGTAGAAAAGCTTTCTTT
TRBV4-1	few	TRBJ1-6	-	CASSQEPGSNSPLHF	TGCGCCAGCAGCCAAGAACCGGGTAGTAATTCACCCCTCCACTTT
TRBV10-3	-	TRBJ2-2	TRBD1	CAIGGTGRVLFF	TGTGCCATCGGGGGGACAGGGAGGGTGCTGTTTTTT
TRBV18	-	TRBJ2-3	TRBD2	CASSPRWTSGGTDTQYF	TGTGCCAGCTCACCTCGGTGGACTAGCGGGGGGACAGATACGCAGTATTTT
TRBV10-2	-	TRBJ1-5	-	CASSEGGLQHF	TGCGCCAGCAGCGAAGGGGGTCTCCAGCATTTT
TRBV6-5	-	TRBJ2-7	TRBD1	CASRHRQGPYEQYF	TGTGCCAGCAGACATAGACAGGGTCCATACGAGCAGTACTTC
TRBV3-1/TRBV3-2	-	TRBJ2-5	-	CASSHHRDQETQYF	TGTGCCAGCAGCCACCACAGAGACCAAGAGACCCAGTACTTC
TRBV20-1	-	TRBJ2-1	-	CSAQKDWAQFF	TGCAGTGCTCAAAAGGACTGGGCTCAGTTCTTC
TRBV6-4	-	TRBJ2-1	TRBD1	CASRAQGTGSFNEQFF	TGTGCCAGCAGAGCACAAGGGACAGGGTCTTTTAATGAGCAGTTCTTC
TRBV11-2	-	TRBJ1-4	TRBD1	CASSPRAGQGEKLFF	TGTGCCAGCAGCCCGAGGGCGGGACAGGGCGAAAAACTGTTTTTT
TRBV4-2	-	TRBJ2-1	-	CASSQDTVGEQFF	TGTGCCAGCAGCCAAGATACGGTCGGGGAGCAGTTCTTC
TRBV7-2	few	TRBJ1-5	TRBD1	CASSPGTGGLSQHF	TGTGCCAGCAGCCCGGGGACAGGGGGCCTGTCCCAGCATTTT
TRBV5-5	-	TRBJ2-3	-	CASSLADFTDTQYF	TGTGCCAGCAGCTTGGCCGACTTCACAGATACGCAGTATTTT
TRBV27	-	TRBJ1-4	TRBD1	CASSPDRGREEKLFF	TGTGCCAGCAGTCCCGACAGGGGGCGTGAGGAAAAACTGTTTTTT
TRBV25-1	-	TRBJ2-1	-	CASSEFVTRHNEQFF	TGTGCCAGCAGTGAATTTGTGACTAGACACAATGAGCAGTTCTTC
TRBV10-3	-	TRBJ1-6	-	CAISEPGSPLHF	TGTGCCATCAGTGAGCCGGGTTCACCCCTCCACTTT